This TCR beta chain stems from a study of blood T cell repertoires in COVID-19. Background on the study: From T cells, B-cell-depleted T cells, or PBMCs came the material, which was cDNA or gDNA.

Patients in Seattle were enrolled during active infection, then followed longitudinally. This CDR3 region has 15 residues. Germline loops: CDR1 MNHEY, CDR2 SVGAGI. V lost 3 bases and J 8 bases, leaving 14 bases between the germline ends. Per the authors' pipeline: Cell counts per sample came from amplifying reference gene primers. Clones were read by immunoSEQ multiplex PCR, and TCRdb kept only the in-frame ones, dropping some. The D gene and trimming were derived from the DNA, and the V and J assignments and clone size from that table. The sample has roughly 340,000 clones, approximately 91% seen once; the top ten hold more than 5.5%.

The chain carries TRBV6-5 and TRBJ1-6; D is unclear. This sequence originates from an older woman with COVID-19, enrolled during active disease. Specimen: peripheral blood. The CDR3 region is CASSYRVSAYSPLHF. The CDR3 region has the DNA TGTGCCAGCAGTTATCGGGTATCGGCTTATTCACCCCTCCACTTT.